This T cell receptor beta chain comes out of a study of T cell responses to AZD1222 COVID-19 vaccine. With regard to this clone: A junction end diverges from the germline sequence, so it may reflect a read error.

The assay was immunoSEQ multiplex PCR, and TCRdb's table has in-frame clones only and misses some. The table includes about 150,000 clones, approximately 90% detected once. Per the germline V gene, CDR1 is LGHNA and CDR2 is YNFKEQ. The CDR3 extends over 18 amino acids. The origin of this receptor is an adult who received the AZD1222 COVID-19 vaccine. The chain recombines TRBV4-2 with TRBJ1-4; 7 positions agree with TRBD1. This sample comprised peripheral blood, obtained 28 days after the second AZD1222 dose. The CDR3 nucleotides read TGTGCCAGCAGCCAACCCCCGGGACAGCGCACCTCTAAGGAAAAACTGTTTTTT. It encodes CASSQPPGQRTSKEKLFF.